This T cell receptor (beta chain) came from a study of T cells in Graves' hyperthyroidism and ophthalmopathy. Study-level background: At initial diagnosis, before any treatment had begun, peripheral blood was obtained.

Template material for amplifying TCR beta CDR3 regions consisted of RNA transcripts. When the TCR CDR3 underwent first-round RT-PCR, the HTBI primer set was used. Via MiXCR, TCRdb re-called the multiplex PCR reads, giving one row per CDR3 protein. The sample includes about 210,000 distinct CDR3 sequences, 17% seen only once; the top ten take approximately 50%. Hyperthyroidism of Graves' type that showed no ophthalmopathy progression within 18 months was stable. PBMCs stemmed from 10 ml fresh peripheral blood. This CDR3 has 15 amino acids. Germline V gene sequence: CDR1 DFQATT, CDR2 SNEGSKA (reference sequence). The junction had 14 bases not matched to a gene; V was cut back by 4 bases and J by 9 bases. Study-wide points: Ophthalmopathy could be told apart from stable hyperthyroidism with a 13 V-J model.

This clonotype was observed many times. What it recognizes is unknown. The material sequenced was blood. The receptor's source is a man aged 50 or older with Graves' hyperthyroidism. V gene TRBV20-1 combines with J gene TRBJ2-3; 9 positions agree with TRBD2. As DNA, the CDR3 is TGCAGTGCTATTGTATTGTTAGCGGGAGTGGGGACGCAGTATTTT. It yields the protein CSAIVLLAGVGTQYF.